Each of the 10 T cell receptor beta chains below was sequenced from the same sample in a study of shared clonotypes between healthy human individuals. Clones were sequenced by immunoSEQ multiplex PCR, and TCRdb holds only the in-frame ones, with some missing. This table holds just over 2,000,000 clones, over 85% found once. Material for sequencing was naive CD4+ T cells sorted from blood. Regarding subset: CD45RA+ positively selected. The receptors derive from a man aged 18-30 years in good health.

The CDR3 loop is CASSLAHGTGFGNTIYF. In DNA, the CDR3 is TGTGCCAGCAGCTTAGCGCATGGGACAGGGTTTGGAAACACCATATATTTT. The chain joins TRBV7-9 to TRBJ1-3, with 9 bases fitting TRBD1. The trim removed 0 bases at V and 3 bases at J, leaving 6 bases unmatched. Germline assignment: CDR1 SEHNR and CDR2 FQNEAQ (reference sequence). This CDR3 is built from 17 residues.

V gene TRBV7-9 combines with J gene TRBJ2-1; TRBD2 agrees at 8 bases. This CDR3 spans 13 amino acids. Germline CDR1 is SEHNR and CDR2 is FQNEAQ (reference sequence). V shed 6 bases, J shed 7 bases, and the junction held 5 bases outside the gene matches. The CDR3 DNA follows: TGTGCCAGCAGGGTAGCGGGAACGAATGAGCAGTTCTTC. It yields the protein CASRVAGTNEQFF.

This clone was counted a single time. The chain combines TRBV19 with TRBJ2-2; no definite D call. This CDR3 comprises 12 residues. V gave up 5 bases and J gave up 9 bases, with 10 bases separating them. Looked up from germline, CDR1 is LNHDA and CDR2 is SQIVND (reference sequence). CDR3 sequence: CASSFQWRELFF. CDR3 DNA sequence: TGTGCCAGTAGTTTCCAGTGGAGGGAGCTGTTTTTT.

The rearrangement uses TRBV30 and TRBJ1-1; D uncertain. Germline lookup yields CDR1 GTSNPN and CDR2 SVGIG (reference sequence). Trimming removed 5 bases from V and 6 bases from J, with 16 bases in between. CDR3 length: 13 residues. The CDR3 sequence is CAWVFGPSAEAFF. CDR3 sequence (DNA): TGTGCCTGGGTCTTCGGCCCGTCAGCTGAAGCTTTCTTT. Drawing the rest from reference TRBV30 and TRBJ1-1, the complete variable domain is SQTIHQWPATLVQPVGSPLSLECTVEGTSNPNLYWYRQAAGRGLQLLFYSVGIGQISSEVPQNLSASRPQDRQFILSSKKLLLSDSGFYLCAWVFGPSAEAFFGQGTRLTVV.

The chain links TRBV9 to TRBJ2-5; TRBD2 agrees at 8 bases. Germline V gives CDR1 SGDLS, CDR2 YYNGEE. CDR3 length equals 15 residues. Trimming took 4 bases from V and 5 from J; bases not matched to a gene: 10. DNA of the CDR3: TGTGCCAGCAGCATCTCCGGGACTAGGGGTGAGACCCAGTACTTC. It yields the protein CASSISGTRGETQYF.

This clone was recorded once. This sequence joins TRBV30 and TRBJ2-2; 7 nucleotides agree with TRBD1. The germline V gene has CDR1 GTSNPN and CDR2 SVGIG (reference sequence). Trimming removed 2 bases from V and 0 bases from J; junction bases left unmatched: 6. The CDR3 has 16 residues. The CDR3 spells CAWSRRQGSNTGELFF. In nucleotides, the CDR3 is TGTGCCTGGAGTAGGAGACAGGGCTCGAACACCGGGGAGCTGTTTTTT.

The count of this clone is one. Other DNA sequences in this sample translate to the same CDR3. V gene TRBV7-2 combines with J gene TRBJ1-1; 7 nucleotides align to TRBD1. The V gene's germline CDR1 is SGHTA and CDR2 FQGNSA. The junction had 5 bases not matched to a gene; V was cut back by 4 bases and J by 0 bases. The CDR3 covers 15 residues. The CDR3 region has the DNA TGTGCCAGCAGCTCCAGACAGGGCATGAACACTGAAGCTTTCTTT. Encoded protein: CASSSRQGMNTEAFF.

This clone was recorded once. The genes are TRBV11-2 and TRBJ2-7, with D possibly being TRBD2 (6 bases). Trimming shortened V by 6 bases and J by 2 bases, and 20 bases separated the two germline ends. Looked up from germline, CDR1 is SGHAT and CDR2 is FQNNGV. This CDR3 spans 16 amino acids. The CDR3 region is CASRRAGLIGTYEQYF. The CDR3 DNA sequence: TGTGCCAGCAGGCGGGCGGGACTCATAGGGACCTACGAGCAGTACTTC.

V and J are TRBV30 and TRBJ1-5, with D maybe TRBD1 (5 bases). The CDR3 totals 17 residues. Germline V gene sequence: CDR1 GTSNPN, CDR2 SVGIG (reference sequence). V gave up 3 bases and J gave up 0 bases, with 18 bases separating them. This CDR3 reads CAWRPQGGDYSNQPQHF. CDR3 DNA: TGTGCCTGGAGGCCCCAGGGCGGGGACTATAGCAATCAGCCCCAGCATTTT.

In DNA, the CDR3 is TGTGCCAGCAGCTCCCTCAAAATGGGCGTCTACGAGCAGTACTTC. Translated, it gives CASSSLKMGVYEQYF. This chain uses TRBV11-2 with TRBJ2-7; D is uncertain. Trimming removed 4 bases from V and 3 bases from J, with 16 bases in between. CDR3 length equals 15 residues. Germline V gene lookup returns CDR1 SGHAT and CDR2 FQNNGV.